This TCR beta chain was obtained from a study of T cells in localized non-small cell lung cancer. Study-level findings and limits: In uninvolved adjacent lung, T cell clonality reached its highest value, exceeding tumor. In adjacent lung appeared a median around 57 of the top 100 tumor clones.

The assay was immunoSEQ multiplex PCR, and TCRdb's table has in-frame clones only and misses some. The sample has 40,000 to 65,000 clones; approximately 80% are singletons. A note on this clone: The antigen is undetermined.

Trimming took 5 bases from V and 6 from J, leaving 11 bases between them. This CDR3 is built from 13 residues. In germline, CDR1 is SEHNR, CDR2 FQNEAQ (reference sequence). This rearrangement joins TRBV7-9 to TRBJ2-1; D remains ambiguous. The input for sequencing was peripheral blood mononuclear cells, taken before any cancer treatment. The TCR was taken from a man aged 40-75 years with stage III lung adenocarcinoma. CDR3 sequence reads: CASSPTGPNEQFF. The CDR3 bases are TGTGCCAGCAGCCCCACCGGACCCAATGAGCAGTTCTTC.